The text below deals with one T cell receptor (beta chain). This sample was taken from a study of CD8+ T cells in alopecia areata. The treatment denotes: oral pan-JAK inhibitor, 5-10 mg twice daily. Punch biopsies of lesional scalp, plus peripheral blood, were taken from alopecia areata patients. V was clipped by 0 bases and J by 4 bases, with 7 bases between them. Germline-derived CDR1 and CDR2 are MNHNY and SVGAGI (reference sequence). The CDR3 is made up of 13 amino acids. It was cDNA, reverse transcribed from extracted RNA, that served as the sequencing template. Libraries were prepared by immunoSEQ multiplex PCR; TCRdb keeps only in-frame clonotypes and omits some of them. There are under 250,000 clones in the sample; roughly 56% occur only once, and more than 1.5% lies in the top ten.

Sequenced material: CD4+ T cells sorted from blood, taken at week 4, from a patient treated with tofacitinib. V usage is TRBV6-6 and J usage is TRBJ2-7, with D maybe TRBD1 (5 bases). The TCR sequence derives from a human donor with alopecia areata. DNA of the CDR3: TGTGCCAGCAGTTACTCTGACAGATACGAGCAGTACTTC. Translating gives CASSYSDRYEQYF.